The source of this T cell receptor beta chain is a study of blood T cell repertoires in COVID-19. This clone came up once. Cohort 3 recovered donors had two negative PCRs, clearance, or symptom resolution. The V gene lost 1 base and the J gene lost 3 bases, with 10 bases spanning the gap. The CDR3 totals 15 residues. Germline V lookup: CDR1 MNHNY, CDR2 SVGAGI (reference sequence). Here immunoSEQ multiplex PCR was the method, and the copy in TCRdb shows in-frame clones only, minus some. The sample shows about 320,000 clones, roughly 87% of them seen only once. This TCR was recovered from a woman aged 18 to 35 who had recovered from COVID-19. The sequencing sample was made of PBMCs or T cells enriched from blood (not recorded which). V is TRBV6-6 and J is TRBJ2-1, with a possible D match to TRBD2 (5 bases). CDR3 bases: TGTGCCAGCAGTTACTTAGCGACGCTCTACAATGAGCAGTTCTTC. Amino acids: CASSYLATLYNEQFF.